The sequence of this T cell receptor beta chain was determined in a study of cytomegalovirus exposure and HLA in healthy donors. General observations from the study: A later analysis reportedly found that, within productive TCRs, an Asian-associated ancestry cluster had fewer N-insertions than the mean observed across the 666 donors.

Healthy donors of bone marrow made up the group. Note on this clone: Its antigen is currently unknown.

PCR primers comprised 60 Vbeta and 13 Jbeta primers. Using immunoSEQ multiplex PCR, the repertoire was profiled, and TCRdb retains in-frame clones only, with some absent. The sample holds about 140,000 clones, over 75% seen once. The CDR3 contains 14 residues. Germline-derived CDR1 and CDR2 are MDHEN and SYDVKM. V was clipped by 8 bases and J by 4 bases, with 17 bases between them. The chain has TRBV28 and TRBJ1-2, with TRBD1 as a possible D gene (6 bases). Specimen: PBMCs. The sequence derives from a young man in good health and CMV-seronegative. The CDR3 protein is CASRRGGQGYGYTF. In DNA form, the CDR3 reads TGTGCCAGCCGGCGAGGGGGTCAGGGCTATGGCTACACCTTC.